The T cell receptor (beta chain) under discussion was sequenced for a study of blood T cell repertoires in COVID-19. About the study: Samples taken during acute and convalescent COVID-19 were collected in the United States, Italy and Spain. The analysed material was cDNA or gDNA that came from T cells, B-cell-depleted T cells, or PBMCs.

Under the authors' procedure: From reference gene primer amplification, estimates of nucleated cell counts were derived. Sequenced by immunoSEQ multiplex PCR; TCRdb stores in-frame clones only, minus some. D and trimming come from the DNA, and the V and J calls and clone size come from that table. The profile shows around 70,000 clones, 65% to 85% of them singletons. Trimming pared 5 bases from V and 5 bases from J, leaving 18 bases between. The germline V gene encodes CDR1 KGHSH and CDR2 LQKENI. The CDR3 consists of 16 residues. The sample consisted of peripheral blood. The chain recombines TRBV18 with TRBJ1-4, with D perhaps TRBD1 (5 bases). The source of this sequence is a woman aged 55-70 years with acute or convalescent COVID-19. CDR3: CASSAQGTLGNEKLFF. CDR3 nucleotide sequence: TGTGCCAGCTCAGCCCAGGGTACCCTGGGAAATGAAAAACTGTTTTTT. Full variable domain (outside the CDR3, taken from reference TRBV18 and TRBJ1-4): NAGVMQNPRHLVRRRGQEARLRCSPMKGHSHVYWYRQLPEEGLKFMVYLQKENIIDESGMPKERFSAEFPKEGPSILRIQQVVRGDSAAYFCASSAQGTLGNEKLFFGSGTQLSVL.